The sequence of this TCR beta chain was determined in a study of blood T cell repertoires in COVID-19. About the research overall: Material from acute and convalescent COVID-19 was sourced from the United States, Italy and Spain. The analysed material was cDNA or gDNA that came from T cells, B-cell-depleted T cells, or PBMCs.

This clone came up a few times. Germline CDR1 and CDR2: LGHDT and YNNKEL (reference sequence). V shed 6 bases, J shed 4 bases, and the junction held 10 bases outside the gene matches. The CDR3 consists of 15 residues. How the authors handled the data: The authors estimated nucleated cell counts from reference gene primer amplification. The repertoire was sequenced with immunoSEQ multiplex PCR; TCRdb's copy has only in-frame clones and lacks some. For V, J and clone size, that table is used; D and trimming come from the DNA. This table has about 220,000 clones, under 90% appearing once. The receptor's source is a man aged 30 to 45 with active or convalescent COVID-19. Material for sequencing was peripheral blood. J is TRBJ2-5 and V is TRBV3-1 (or the pseudogene TRBV3-2); 8 nucleotides line up with TRBD2. CDR3 in DNA: TGTGCCAGCAGGCCCCGGGGGAGCGGGAGAGAGACCCAGTACTTC. As protein: CASRPRGSGRETQYF.